Sequencing of this T cell receptor (beta chain) was carried out in a study of blood T cell repertoires in COVID-19. Whole-study context: T cells, B-cell-depleted T cells, or PBMCs provided the cDNA or gDNA that served as material.

CDR1 is MRHNA, CDR2 SNTAGT, per germline. This CDR3 is 13 amino acids long. The V and J ends lost 5 bases and 4 bases respectively, with 11 bases between them. Repertoires were generated with immunoSEQ multiplex PCR, while TCRdb's copy carries only in-frame clones and drops some. Of roughly 92,000 clones detected, around four fifths appear once; the ten largest clones hold approximately 34%. The TCR comes from a woman aged 80 or over with active or convalescent COVID-19. V gene TRBV6-4 combines with J gene TRBJ1-1; D remains ambiguous. Sequencing was performed on peripheral blood. The CDR3 is CASSREPGTEAFF. CDR3 sequence (DNA): TGTGCCAGCAGTAGGGAGCCAGGCACTGAAGCTTTCTTT.